A selection of T cell receptor beta chains follows, all from one sample in a study of blood T cell repertoires in COVID-19. TCRdb keeps only in-frame clones here, not all; method: immunoSEQ multiplex PCR. The sample consists of roughly 150,000 clones, 65% to 90% of them appearing once. The sample taken for sequencing was peripheral blood. The receptors come from a man aged 50-59 years with acute or convalescent COVID-19. CDR3s include the opening cysteine and the closing phenylalanine or tryptophan. D genes are given only for firm matches. A clone size is listed for some rows: how often the clone was seen (once, few, many), or a class if it is expanded.

TRBD1 TRBJ1-6 - TRBV4-2 CASSPGQGFGSYNSPLHF TGTGCCAGCAGCCCCGGACAGGGGTTCGGCTCCTATAATTCACCCCTCCACTTT
- TRBJ2-1 - TRBV7-3 CASSLSGLGGLYNEQFF TGTGCCAGCAGCTTAAGTGGACTAGGGGGGCTCTACAATGAGCAGTTCTTC
- TRBJ2-7 few TRBV29-1 CSVRMMSGPGEQQYF TGCAGCGTTCGGATGATGAGCGGACCAGGGGAGCAGCAGTACTTC
TRBD2 TRBJ2-7 - TRBV6-5 CASSYGLAGDNYEQYF TGTGCCAGCAGTTACGGACTAGCGGGAGACAACTACGAGCAGTACTTC
- TRBJ1-5 - TRBV7-7 CASSPVPQVSSNQPQHF TGTGCTAGCAGCCCTGTTCCGCAGGTAAGTAGCAATCAGCCCCAGCATTTT
- TRBJ1-2 - TRBV6-2/TRBV6-3 CASSSGYGYTF TGTGCCAGCAGTTCGGGCTATGGCTACACCTTC
TRBD2 TRBJ2-1 - TRBV24-1 CATSDLGLADYNEQFF TGTGCCACCAGTGATTTGGGGCTAGCGGATTACAATGAGCAGTTCTTC
TRBD1 TRBJ2-6 - TRBV6-6 CASTWTGGSGANVLTF TGTGCCAGCACCTGGACAGGGGGCTCTGGGGCCAACGTCCTGACTTTC
TRBD2 TRBJ2-1 - TRBV11-2 CASSLGLAGNYNEQFF TGTGCCAGCAGCTTGGGACTAGCGGGGAACTACAATGAGCAGTTCTTC
TRBD1 TRBJ1-4 - TRBV23-1 CASSLGTEDEKLFF TGCGCCAGCAGTCTTGGGACAGAGGATGAAAAACTGTTTTTT
- TRBJ1-1 - TRBV18 CASSPRAMNTEAFF TGTGCCAGCTCACCCAGGGCGATGAACACTGAAGCTTTCTTT
- TRBJ2-2 - TRBV6-4 CASSDYELGELFF TGTGCCAGCAGTGACTACGAGCTCGGGGAGCTGTTTTTT
- TRBJ2-5 - TRBV19 CASSIDQETQYF TGTGCCAGTAGTATAGATCAGGAGACCCAGTACTTC
- TRBJ1-4 - TRBV28 CASSLSQNQKLFF TGTGCCAGCAGTTTATCACAGAACCAAAAACTGTTTTTT
TRBD1 TRBJ2-7 once TRBV27 CASSLIPGQGFTYEQYF TGTGCCAGCAGTTTGATACCGGGACAGGGGTTTACCTACGAGCAGTACTTC
- TRBJ1-1 - TRBV30 CAWGLWQEAFF TGTGCCTGGGGACTTTGGCAGGAAGCTTTCTTT
TRBD2 TRBJ2-3 - TRBV7-6 CASSPSGRATDTQYF TGTGCCAGCAGCCCAAGCGGGAGGGCCACAGATACGCAGTATTTT
TRBD1 TRBJ1-2 - TRBV27 CASGAGTGHYGYTF TGTGCCAGTGGGGCCGGGACAGGACATTATGGCTACACCTTC
- TRBJ1-1 - TRBV5-1 CASSLDQVYTEAFF TGCGCCAGCAGCTTGGATCAGGTATACACTGAAGCTTTCTTT
- TRBJ1-2 - TRBV30 CASQTREGRGYTF TGTGCCTCCCAAACGAGGGAAGGGCGAGGCTACACCTTC
- TRBJ1-1 - TRBV7-3 CASSLLGRGTEAFF TGTGCCAGCAGCTTATTAGGGAGAGGCACTGAAGCTTTCTTT
- TRBJ2-5 - TRBV7-2 CASSLVRGETQYF TGTGCCAGCAGCTTAGTACGCGGAGAGACCCAGTACTTC
TRBD2 TRBJ2-1 - TRBV10-3 CAISAIGGSYNEQFF TGTGCCATCAGTGCAATCGGGGGGTCTTACAATGAGCAGTTCTTC
TRBD1 TRBJ1-1 - TRBV27 CASSLLQGAGTEAFF TGTGCCAGCAGTTTATTGCAGGGGGCCGGCACTGAAGCTTTCTTT
- TRBJ2-1 - TRBV27 CASSLGQGLNNEQFF TGTGCCAGCAGTTTAGGTCAGGGGTTGAACAATGAGCAGTTCTTC
- TRBJ2-1 - TRBV29-1 CSVAAGSGGEQFF TGCAGCGTTGCTGCGGGATCGGGTGGGGAGCAGTTCTTC
TRBD1 TRBJ2-5 once TRBV5-6 CASRGQVGTQYF TGTGCCAGCAGGGGACAGGTGGGGACCCAGTACTTC